This TCR beta chain was identified during a study of spatial heterogeneity in lung cancer. Across the whole study: Each time, sequencing found more beta-chain sequences than alpha-chain sequences.

Germline CDR1 is KGHDR and CDR2 is SFDVKD. V lost 3 bases, J lost 5 bases, and 5 bases stayed unmatched. This CDR3 has 15 amino acids. Each CDR3 protein is one row after TCRdb ran MiXCR on the 5' RACE reads. The repertoire holds 40,000 to 50,000 distinct CDR3 sequences, around 15% seen once, with 50% to 65% in the top ten. Noted time point: sample taken at primary tumor resection. This clonotype appeared many times. The chain couples TRBV24-1 to TRBJ2-2, with 7 bases lining up with TRBD1. Here the sequenced sample was PBMCs, taken at surgery. The sequence was obtained from a male donor with early-stage non-small cell lung cancer. The CDR3 DNA sequence: TGTGCCACCAGTGATATCGACAGGGAAACCGGGGAGCTGTTTTTT. It translates to CATSDIDRETGELFF.